Listed below are T cell receptor beta chains from one sample, sequenced in a study of Graves' ophthalmopathy and Graves' hyperthyroidism. A single record per CDR3 protein comes from TCRdb applying MiXCR to the multiplex PCR reads. The data hold 200,000 to 250,000 distinct CDR3 sequences, with 45% observed a single time. Sequenced sample: peripheral blood. These receptors originate from an adult man with Graves' ophthalmopathy. Each CDR3 is given with its conserved first and last residue. A D gene is named only where the DNA matches it firmly. Rows may omit the clone size; those that give it use once, few, many or a size class.

clone size | J gene | D gene | V gene | CDR3 DNA | CDR3 protein
NA | TRBJ1-6 | TRBD1 | TRBV6-6 | TGTGCCAGCAGCCCCAGGACAGGGGAAGCCTCACCCCTCCACTTT | CASSPRTGEASPLHF
NA | TRBJ1-5 | NA | TRBV7-8 | TGTGCCAGCAGCTTGGGACGGACCCTCAATCAGCCCCAGCATTTT | CASSLGRTLNQPQHF
NA | TRBJ2-5 | TRBD1 | TRBV4-1 | TGCGCCAGCAGCCGGGCAGGGGGCCTCCAAGAGACCCAGTACTTC | CASSRAGGLQETQYF
few | TRBJ1-5 | TRBD1 | TRBV2 | TGTGCCAGCAGTTCTGGGACAGGGAGGGACAATCAGCCCCAGCATTTT | CASSSGTGRDNQPQHF
NA | TRBJ2-7 | NA | TRBV11-1 | TGTGCCAGCAGCTTAGGGACGCCTTCCTACGAGCAGTACTTC | CASSLGTPSYEQYF
NA | TRBJ1-5 | TRBD1 | TRBV20-1 | TGCAGTGCTAGGACAGGGGAGTGGCAGCCCCAGCATTTT | CSARTGEWQPQHF
many | TRBJ1-2 | NA | TRBV7-2 | TGTGCCAGCAGCTTAAATTCGGCGGCTGATGGCTACACCTTC | CASSLNSAADGYTF
NA | TRBJ2-5 | NA | TRBV20-1 | TGCAGTGCTTTTAGCCAAGAGACCCAGTACTTC | CSAFSQETQYF
NA | TRBJ2-7 | TRBD1 | TRBV2 | TGTGCCAGCATCCGGGACAGGGGGCGAAACGGCGAGCAGTACTTC | CASIRDRGRNGEQYF
few | TRBJ2-7 | TRBD2 | TRBV7-3 | TGTGCCAGCAGCTCCCTACCGACTAGCGGGAGCTCCTACGAGCAGTACTTC | CASSSLPTSGSSYEQYF
NA | TRBJ2-7 | NA | TRBV5-1 | TGCGCCAGCAGCTTGGACGGACAGTCCTACGAGCAGTACTTC | CASSLDGQSYEQYF
few | TRBJ2-5 | NA | TRBV5-1 | TGCGCCAGCAGCTCCGGAGTGGGAGAGACCCAGTACTTC | CASSSGVGETQYF
NA | TRBJ1-1 | TRBD1 | TRBV24-1 | TGTGCCACCAGTGATTTCCTACCCGCGGGGACAGGGGTCTCTGAAGCTTTCTTT | CATSDFLPAGTGVSEAFF
NA | TRBJ2-7 | NA | TRBV9 | TGTGCCAGCAGCGCCCCGTTGAGTCCCTCCTACGAGCAGTACTTC | CASSAPLSPSYEQYF
NA | TRBJ2-7 | NA | TRBV10-3 | TGTGCCAGTAGTTTCGAGTTTAGCTCCTACGAGCAGTACTTC | CASSFEFSSYEQYF
NA | TRBJ2-7 | NA | TRBV24-1 | TGTGCCACCAGTGATGTCGGGAACTCCTACGAGCAGTACTTC | CATSDVGNSYEQYF
NA | TRBJ2-7 | NA | TRBV9 | TGTGCCAGCACTCCGCCCAGCCGGGTTGATGAGCAGTACTTC | CASTPPSRVDEQYF
many | TRBJ1-2 | NA | TRBV7-6 | TGTGCCAGCAGCTTAGAACGATTGAATGGCTACACCTTC | CASSLERLNGYTF
NA | TRBJ1-2 | NA | TRBV5-1 | TGCGCCAGCAGCCGGGGTGTTATACACGACTATGGCTACACCTTC | CASSRGVIHDYGYTF
NA | TRBJ2-7 | TRBD1 | TRBV19 | TGTGCCAGTAGTGTCCGCGTTGGACAGGTTACATCCGAGCAGTACTTC | CASSVRVGQVTSEQYF
few | TRBJ1-2 | NA | TRBV20-1 | TGCAGTGCCCCTCCCGGGGAAGGAAACTATGGCTACACCTTC | CSAPPGEGNYGYTF
NA | TRBJ2-7 | NA | TRBV6-5 | TGTGCCAGCAGTTACGATCCTACTAGCGAGCAGTACTTC | CASSYDPTSEQYF
NA | TRBJ1-2 | NA | TRBV5-4 | TGTGCCAGCAGCTTGCCATCTTCCGGGGGAGGCTACACCTTC | CASSLPSSGGGYTF
NA | TRBJ2-6 | TRBD1 | TRBV15 | TGTGCCACCAGCAGAGTTGGGACAGGGCTCTCTGGGGCCAACGTCCTGACTTTC | CATSRVGTGLSGANVLTF
NA | TRBJ1-5 | NA | TRBV20-1 | TGCAGTGCTAGAGATCTTAAGGGGCACAATCAGCCCCAGCATTTT | CSARDLKGHNQPQHF
once | TRBJ1-1 | TRBD1 | TRBV7-9 | TGTGCCAGCAGTGAAGGGGACAGCTACACTGAAGCTTTCTTT | CASSEGDSYTEAFF
NA | TRBJ2-7 | NA | TRBV7-2 | TGTGCCAGCAGCTACGGACAGCTTAGCTCCTACGAGCAGTACTTC | CASSYGQLSSYEQYF
NA | TRBJ1-6 | NA | TRBV5-1 | TGCGCCAGCAGCTTGGGGGAGAGCCGGGGGAATTCACCCCTCCACTTT | CASSLGESRGNSPLHF
many | TRBJ1-3 | NA | TRBV29-1 | TGCAGCGTTGAAGAGTCTCCTGGAAACACCATATATTTT | CSVEESPGNTIYF
NA | TRBJ1-3 | TRBD1 | TRBV19 | TGTGCCAGTAGGGACAGGACCAGCCCGGACACCATATATTTT | CASRDRTSPDTIYF
NA | TRBJ1-4 | TRBD1 | TRBV10-3 | TGTGCCAGCAGTTACACGACAGGGACTGAAGAAAAACTGTTTTTT | CASSYTTGTEEKLFF
few | TRBJ1-2 | NA | TRBV19 | TGTGCCAGTAGTATCAGTCCAAACTATGGCTACACCTTC | CASSISPNYGYTF
NA | TRBJ2-5 | TRBD1 | TRBV5-1 | TGCGCCAGCAGCTTCCAGGGGGCGAACTCAGAGACCCAGTACTTC | CASSFQGANSETQYF
NA | TRBJ1-3 | TRBD1 | TRBV11-2 | TGTGCCAGCAGCTTAGATGGACAGGCGGGAAACACCATATATTTT | CASSLDGQAGNTIYF
NA | TRBJ1-3 | NA | TRBV19 | TGTGCCAGTAAAAGAGGAAACACCATATATTTT | CASKRGNTIYF